This TCR beta chain was sequenced for a study of immune cell composition in non-small cell lung cancer. Study information: Most cases were lung adenocarcinoma or squamous cell carcinoma.

The normal lung sample lay at least 3 cm, and maximally far, from the tumour. To note about this clone: No antigen is known for it.

The germline CDR1 and CDR2 sequences are SGHTA and FQGNSA. The trim removed 1 base at V and 5 bases at J, leaving 5 bases unmatched. The CDR3 is made up of 14 amino acids. Study-wide results and limits: Smoking pack-years did not significantly correlate with tumour TCR-beta clonality. Squamous carcinomas (roughly 80%) more often had tumour-associated clones >0.5% than adenocarcinomas (roughly 35%).

Assay: immunoSEQ multiplex PCR; the TCRdb copy retains only in-frame clones and omits some. This sample carries several thousand clones, roughly 69% of them seen once, and the ten largest clones take under 30%. The gene calls are TRBV7-2 and TRBJ2-7; 7 bases align to TRBD2. Sequencing used non-adjacent lung tissue. This TCR derives from a human donor with non-small cell lung cancer. The CDR3 protein is CASSLVAAGDEQYF. DNA of the CDR3: TGTGCCAGCAGCTTAGTTGCGGCGGGGGACGAGCAGTACTTC.